The 20 T cell receptor beta chains reported below all come from one sample, sequenced in a study of CD8 T cell repertoires and HIV-1 epitope variants. No antigen is known for these receptors. Produced via immunoSEQ multiplex PCR; TCRdb's table is partial and in-frame only. The sample lists approximately 5,300 clones, 64% occurring once. Sequenced: cultured CD8+ T cells derived from PBMCs. These TCRs come from a male donor with HIV.

This clone was recorded only once. The chain employs TRBV7-8 and TRBJ2-3, with D possibly being TRBD1 or TRBD2 (5 bases each). In germline, CDR1 is SGHVS, CDR2 FQNEAQ. Between the trimmed V and J ends, which lost 6 bases and 0 bases, there was a span of 16 bases. This CDR3 has 16 residues. CDR3 coding DNA: TGTGCCAGCAGTCCCCCCGGGACCCAGAGCACAGATACGCAGTATTTT. It codes for CASSPPGTQSTDTQYF.

The chain links TRBV6-5 to TRBJ1-6; 7 bases line up with TRBD1. CDR1 and CDR2 from the germline V gene are MNHEY and SVGAGI. Losses at the gene ends were 5 bases for V and 7 bases for J; bases not matched to a gene: 5. The CDR3 spans 14 residues. The CDR3, as DNA: TGTGCCAGCAGTCAGACAGGGACAAATTCACCCCTCCACTTT. Amino acids: CASSQTGTNSPLHF.

This clone turned up a few times. The chain combines TRBV28 with TRBJ1-5; no firm D call. CDR1 is MDHEN, CDR2 SYDVKM, per germline. CDR3 length: 15 amino acids. V was shortened by 5 bases and J by 0 bases, with 11 bases between the two germline ends. DNA of the CDR3: TGTGCCAGCAGTCCGTTATTTGATAGCAATCAGCCCCAGCATTTT. Residues: CASSPLFDSNQPQHF.

The chain joins TRBV6-4 to TRBJ2-3; 13 bases map to TRBD2. Germline CDR1 and CDR2: MRHNA and SNTAGT. J gave up 4 bases and V 0 bases, and 1 base lay outside the gene matches. The CDR3 has 16 residues. CDR3 in amino acids: CASSDSTSGGADTQYF. The CDR3 DNA follows: TGTGCCAGCAGTGACTCAACTAGCGGGGGGGCAGATACGCAGTATTTT.

The V and J genes are TRBV6-1 and TRBJ1-2, with 7 nucleotides matching TRBD1. This CDR3 is built from 15 residues. V shed 6 bases, J shed 2 bases, and the junction held 9 bases outside the gene matches. CDR1 and CDR2 from the germline V gene are MNHNS and SASEGT. The CDR3: CASSPTGAENYGYTF. In nucleotides, the CDR3 is TGTGCCAGCAGCCCAACAGGGGCGGAGAACTATGGCTACACCTTC.

This chain uses TRBV29-1 with TRBJ2-1; 9 nucleotides match TRBD1. Germline CDR1 and CDR2: SQVTM and ANQGSEA. CDR3 length equals 16 residues. With 2 bases clipped from V and 6 bases from J, the junction kept 11 bases outside the gene matches. CDR3 sequence reads: CSVEWYWTGESNEQFF. DNA for the CDR3: TGCAGCGTTGAATGGTATTGGACAGGGGAGTCCAATGAGCAGTTCTTC.

The V and J genes are TRBV9 and TRBJ2-1, with 8 bases matching TRBD1. The CDR3 consists of 15 residues. V shed 0 bases, J shed 7 bases, and the junction held 6 bases outside the gene matches. Germline V CDR1 and CDR2: SGDLS, YYNGEE. The CDR3 reads CASSVVRTGYNEQFF. For the CDR3, the DNA is TGTGCCAGCAGCGTAGTTCGGACAGGGTATAATGAGCAGTTCTTC.

Only a few counts were recorded for this clone. This chain joins TRBV25-1 and TRBJ1-2, with D perhaps TRBD1 (5 bases). The CDR3 covers 12 residues. The V end lost 4 bases, the J end lost 7 bases, and 10 bases lay between the germline ends. CDR1 is MGHDK and CDR2 is SYGVNS in the germline V gene. CDR3 residues: CASSVGAAGYTF. In nucleotides, the CDR3 is TGTGCCAGCAGTGTCGGGGCTGCTGGCTACACCTTC.

This clone is large by share. The chain has TRBV2 and TRBJ2-1; D might be TRBD2 (7 bases). V was cut by 3 bases and J by 7 bases, with 13 bases left in between. The germline V gene has CDR1 SNHLY and CDR2 FYNNEI. This CDR3 contains 14 residues. The CDR3 DNA reads TGTGCCAGCAGTGAGGGGGGGACATTGAATGAGCAGTTCTTC. This codes for CASSEGGTLNEQFF.

The gene calls are TRBV27 and TRBJ2-7; 12 bases line up with TRBD2. The CDR3 has 19 residues. Trimming cost V 5 bases and J 0 bases; bases outside gene matches: 14. Germline V gene lookup returns CDR1 MNHEY and CDR2 SMNVEV (reference sequence). CDR3 sequence reads: CASSRAPRLAGGPSYEQYF. The DNA for the CDR3 is TGTGCCAGCAGTAGGGCCCCAAGGCTAGCGGGAGGGCCCTCCTACGAGCAGTACTTC.

The genes are TRBV28 and TRBJ1-1; 11 nucleotides match TRBD1. CDR3 length: 15 amino acids. V trimming: 3 bases; J trimming: 7 bases; junction bases outside the gene matches: 7. The germline V gene has CDR1 MDHEN and CDR2 SYDVKM. The DNA of the CDR3 is TGTGCCAGCAGTTTTCCGGGACAGGGGGAAGGTGAAGCTTTCTTT. It specifies CASSFPGQGEGEAFF. The variable domain in full, completed from reference TRBV28 and TRBJ1-1, reads DVKVTQSSRYLVKRTGEKVFLECVQDMDHENMFWYRQDPGLGLRLIYFSYDVKMKEKGDIPEGYSVSREKKERFSLILESASTNQTSMYLCASSFPGQGEGEAFFGQGTRLTVV.

V gene TRBV7-9 combines with J gene TRBJ2-3; D gene ambiguous. The CDR3 is made up of 13 amino acids. Trimming removed 2 bases from V and 3 bases from J, with 6 bases in between. Germline V gene sequence: CDR1 SEHNR, CDR2 FQNEAQ (reference sequence). Here the CDR3 DNA reads TGTGCCAGCAGCTTATCCGGGACAGATACGCAGTATTTT. Translation: CASSLSGTDTQYF.

The chain combines TRBV2 with TRBJ2-2; D not resolved. V shed 8 bases and J shed 7 bases, with 8 bases lying between them. Germline CDR1 is SNHLY and CDR2 is FYNNEI. The CDR3 has 11 amino acids. CDR3 sequence (DNA): TGTGCCAGCGACCAAGGCGGGGAGCTGTTTTTT. Translated: CASDQGGELFF.

V and J are TRBV7-3 and TRBJ1-2; D perhaps matches TRBD1 (6 bases). Germline loops: CDR1 SGHTA, CDR2 FQGTGA. The CDR3 runs 13 residues. Between the trimmed V and J ends, which lost 5 bases and 1 base, there was a span of 8 bases. As DNA, the CDR3 is TGTGCCAGCAGCCCGGACAGTAACTATGGCTACACCTTC. This codes for CASSPDSNYGYTF.

Judged by abundance, this clone is medium-sized. The chain links TRBV7-8 to TRBJ2-1; D is ambiguous. The CDR3 has 14 residues. V gave up 1 base and J gave up 0 bases, with 4 bases separating them. The germline V gene encodes CDR1 SGHVS and CDR2 FQNEAQ. The DNA of the CDR3 is TGTGCCAGCAGCTTAGATAGCTCCTACAATGAGCAGTTCTTC. The encoded protein is CASSLDSSYNEQFF. Full variable domain (missing parts from reference TRBV7-8 and TRBJ2-1): GAGVSQSPRYKVAKRGQDVALRCDPISGHVSLFWYQQALGQGPEFLTYFQNEAQLDKSGLPSDRFFAERPEGSVSTLKIQRTQQEDSAVYLCASSLDSSYNEQFFGPGTRLTVL.

The rearrangement links TRBV28 to TRBJ2-7, with 7 positions matching TRBD1. Germline CDR1 MDHEN, CDR2 SYDVKM. V shed 3 bases, J shed 4 bases, and the junction held 0 bases outside the gene matches. CDR3 length: 12 residues. The CDR3 DNA reads as TGTGCCAGCAGTTTCAGGGGGTACGAGCAGTACTTC. Amino acids: CASSFRGYEQYF.

V gene TRBV27 combines with J gene TRBJ2-6; D might be TRBD2 (5 bases). The CDR3 spans 16 residues. The V gene's germline CDR1 is MNHEY and CDR2 SMNVEV (reference sequence). V was clipped by 6 bases and J by 2 bases, with 14 bases between them. The DNA of the CDR3 is TGTGCCAGCAGGCCGTCCCCAGCGGCTGGGGCCAACGTCCTGACTTTC. As protein: CASRPSPAAGANVLTF.

V gene TRBV4-2 combines with J gene TRBJ2-7; D gene unclear. This CDR3 has 15 amino acids. The germline V gene encodes CDR1 LGHNA and CDR2 YNFKEQ. Trimming removed 6 bases at V and 0 bases at J, with 15 bases between. The CDR3 DNA is TGTGCCAGCAGTTCACAGAGCCCCAGCTCCTACGAGCAGTACTTC. Translation: CASSSQSPSSYEQYF.

V is TRBV28 and J is TRBJ2-3; D perhaps matches TRBD2 (5 bases). V was cut by 4 bases and J by 3 bases, with 14 bases left in between. Germline CDR1 is MDHEN and CDR2 is SYDVKM. The CDR3 is 15 amino acids. The DNA of the CDR3 is TGTGCCAGCAGTTCCACCCTGGGGAGAACAGATACGCAGTATTTT. It is translated as CASSSTLGRTDTQYF.

This clone showed up just once. V and J are TRBV7-9 and TRBJ1-1; D is possibly TRBD1 (5 bases). The CDR3 extends over 14 amino acids. Trimming took off 6 bases at V and 1 base at J, with 12 bases between the two ends. Germline V CDR1 and CDR2: SEHNR, FQNEAQ (reference sequence). CDR3 in amino acids: CASRFRGENTEAFF. CDR3 sequence (DNA): TGTGCCAGCAGATTTAGAGGGGAGAACACTGAAGCTTTCTTT.